This T cell receptor (beta chain) was obtained from a study of shared clonotypes between healthy human individuals. This clone has only a few counts. The method was immunoSEQ multiplex PCR; TCRdb's version includes in-frame clones alone and lacks a portion of them. The sample lists about half a million clones, roughly 85% occurring once. CDR1 is SEHNR, CDR2 FQNEAQ, per germline (reference sequence). The CDR3 has 13 amino acids. Between the trimmed V and J ends, which lost 1 base and 13 bases, there was a span of 16 bases. V and J are TRBV7-9 and TRBJ2-5; D is ambiguous. The sequencing input was PBMCs. The sequence was obtained from a woman aged 40 to 55 in good health. Some clones in this sample may be carry-over from other donors' samples. The CDR3 region has the DNA TGTGCCAGCAGCTTAGGGGTTGGGCCCAGGCCGTACTTC. Protein product: CASSLGVGPRPYF.